The TCR beta chain described here comes from a study of CD8 T cells in Susac syndrome. Trimming took 0 bases from V and 1 from J, leaving 12 bases between them. The CDR3 spans 16 residues. CDR1 and CDR2 from the germline V gene are KGHSH and LQKENI. Sequencing of TCR beta was undertaken in CD8+ and CD4+ T cells derived from blood. Random hexamers primed reverse transcription of roughly 0.5 to 1 ug RNA. Amplification of TCR beta CDR3 was carried out by immunoSEQ multiplex PCR, which covered 54 Vbeta and 13 Jbeta segments. Each CDR3 protein is one row after TCRdb ran MiXCR on the immunoSEQ multiplex PCR reads. This sample has about 150,000 distinct CDR3 sequences, with approximately 95% found just once.

V and J are TRBV18 and TRBJ2-5; D is undetermined. The TCR was taken from a human donor with multiple sclerosis. Specimen: CD4+ T cells from PBMCs. The CDR3 reads CASSPPAKAPQETQYF. The DNA of the CDR3 is TGTGCCAGCTCACCACCGGCTAAGGCGCCCCAAGAGACCCAGTACTTC.